This T cell receptor (beta chain) emerged from a study of response to subunit inactivated influenza vaccine. Notes on the study in general: It was the authors' suggestion that each seasonal influenza vaccination recruits few new T cells.

One entry per CDR3 protein, called by TCRdb with MiXCR from the RT-PCR reads. The table includes over 150,000 distinct CDR3 sequences, roughly a tenth detected once. A remark on this clonotype: The antigen is undetermined.

Germline assignment: CDR1 MDHEN and CDR2 SYDVKM. The CDR3 spans 13 residues. V was shortened by 3 bases and J by 9 bases, with 12 bases between the two germline ends. The TCR originated in a man between 50 and 69 years old who received an inactivated influenza vaccine. Sequences were derived from CD8+ T cells sorted from PBMCs, sampled 23 to 25 months after vaccination. This rearrangement joins TRBV28 to TRBJ2-1; D is unresolved. The CDR3 sequence: CASSFGVNVEQFF. The CDR3 DNA follows: TGTGCCAGCAGTTTTGGGGTGAACGTTGAGCAGTTCTTC.